This T cell receptor (beta chain) emerged from a study of blood T cell repertoires in COVID-19. Turning to the study itself: COVID-19 samples collected from the United States, Italy and Spain covered acute and convalescent phases. The analysed material was cDNA or gDNA that came from T cells, B-cell-depleted T cells, or PBMCs.

The CDR3 has 16 residues. Germline V gene data show CDR1 as MDHEN and CDR2 as SYDVKM. The V and J ends lost 5 bases and 0 bases, in that order; junction bases with no gene match: 5. As originally analysed: Reference gene primer amplification in the assay estimated nucleated cell counts. Profiled with immunoSEQ multiplex PCR; TCRdb holds only in-frame clones, not every one. The V and J calls and clone size are taken from that table; D and trimming were inferred from the DNA. The sample includes roughly 140,000 clones, 80% to 85% seen only once; the top ten take approximately 8%. Sequenced input: peripheral blood. The origin of this receptor is a human donor in a cohort sampled during active COVID-19. J is TRBJ1-2 and V is TRBV28; 11 positions agree with TRBD1. The CDR3 reads CASSPGTGGANYGYTF. The CDR3 DNA reads as TGTGCCAGCAGTCCCGGGACAGGGGGAGCTAACTATGGCTACACCTTC.